The clone carrying this T cell receptor (beta chain) turned up a few times. Its antigen is not known. The data originate from a study of beta chain features in type 1 diabetes. Study as a whole: Patients and healthy donors were similar in age, gender and cell yields.

The study reverse transcribed the entire isolated RNA, so it sequenced expressed TCRB transcripts. This table comes from immunoSEQ multiplex PCR, and its TCRdb copy is limited to in-frame clones, with some not included. The top ten hold around 2.5% of the sample, which has about 53,000 clones, around 50% seen once. Sorted populations were all over 95% pure. Germline loops: CDR1 MNHNS, CDR2 SASEGT. CDR3 size: 17 residues. V lost 4 bases and J lost 1; bases outside the gene matches: 6. Study results and limitations: Moderate but significant shortening of TCRB CDR3s was recorded in all four CD4+ subsets from Type 1 diabetes patients. The study found fewer insertions and more deletions at VDJ junctions in type 1 diabetes patients. Shorter templates might be favored by PCR, and equally so in patients and in controls.

The sequenced material came from Tregs from blood. V is TRBV6-1 and J is TRBJ2-6; 8 nucleotides match TRBD1. This TCR was sampled from a woman aged 40-49 years with type 1 diabetes. This CDR3 is CASSGGTGVSGANVLTF. CDR3 nucleotide sequence: TGTGCCAGCAGTGGTGGGACAGGAGTTTCTGGGGCCAACGTCCTGACTTTC.